Below, 17 T cell receptor beta chains from the same sample are listed, as sequenced in a study of CD8 T cells in Susac syndrome. RNA amounts of roughly 0.45 to 1 ug underwent reverse transcription with random hexamers. A single record per CDR3 protein comes from TCRdb applying MiXCR to the immunoSEQ multiplex PCR reads. This sample has more than 75,000 distinct CDR3 sequences; roughly 93% occur once, and the top ten carry 0.25% to 0.4%. The material sequenced was CD8+ T cells from PBMCs. All receptors derive from a human donor in good health.

The chain carries TRBV29-1 and TRBJ2-5; TRBD2 matches 8 bases. V lost 0 bases to trimming and J lost 4 bases; unmatched junction nucleotides: 10. The V gene's germline CDR1 is SQVTM and CDR2 ANQGSEA. The CDR3 spans 16 residues. The chain's CDR3 is CSVEDLRLASGETQYF. The CDR3 DNA follows: TGCAGCGTTGAAGATCTACGACTAGCGAGTGGAGAGACCCAGTACTTC.

The chain couples TRBV19 to TRBJ2-6; no reliable D call. V gave up 3 bases and J gave up 1 base, with 7 bases separating them. This CDR3 spans 15 amino acids. CDR1 is LNHDA and CDR2 is SQIVND in the germline V gene (reference sequence). In DNA form, the CDR3 reads TGTGCCAGTAGTATTCTGGCATCTGGGGCCAACGTCCTGACTTTC. It is translated as CASSILASGANVLTF. Combining the CDR3 with reference TRBV19 and TRBJ2-6 gives the whole variable domain DGGITQSPKYLFRKEGQNVTLSCEQNLNHDAMYWYRQDPGQGLRLIYYSQIVNDFQKGDIAEGYSVSREKKESFPLTVTSAQKNPTAFYLCASSILASGANVLTFGAGSRLTVL.

This clonotype was found a few times. The V and J genes are TRBV2 and TRBJ2-7; TRBD1 might be the D (5 bases). This CDR3 region has 13 residues. Germline V gene sequence: CDR1 SNHLY, CDR2 FYNNEI. Between the trimmed V and J ends, which lost 1 base and 2 bases, there was a span of 6 bases. In nucleotides, the CDR3 is TGTGCCAGCAGTGAAGAGGACACCTACGAGCAGTACTTC. Amino acid sequence: CASSEEDTYEQYF.

The chain has TRBV6-2 or TRBV6-3 and TRBJ1-2; D call uncertain. Germline V CDR1 and CDR2: MNHEY, SVGEGT. V lost 4 bases to trimming and J lost 8 bases, with 17 bases between them. The CDR3 totals 14 residues. CDR3: CASSSFDGVEGYTF. The CDR3 nucleotides read TGTGCCAGCAGTTCTTTCGACGGGGTGGAGGGCTACACCTTC.

V and J are TRBV10-3 and TRBJ1-3, with D maybe TRBD1 (5 bases). Trimming removed 0 bases from V and 0 bases from J, with 9 bases in between. Germline-derived CDR1 and CDR2 are ENHRY and SYGVKD. The CDR3 totals 16 residues. The CDR3 is CAISESTGDSGNTIYF. The CDR3 nucleotides read TGTGCCATCAGTGAGTCCACAGGAGACTCTGGAAACACCATATATTTT.

The chain couples TRBV5-6 to TRBJ2-1; 9 bases line up with TRBD1. The V gene's germline CDR1 is SGHDT and CDR2 YYEEEE. This CDR3 has 14 amino acids. The ends lost 3 bases at V and 4 bases at J; junction bases unmatched: 2. The CDR3 coding sequence is TGTGCCAGCAGCTGGGACAGGGCGTACAATGAGCAGTTCTTC. This gives the protein CASSWDRAYNEQFF.

In its sample, this clonotype was seen once. V gene TRBV13 combines with J gene TRBJ2-3; D unresolved. Germline V gene data show CDR1 as PRHDT and CDR2 as FYEKMQ (reference sequence). Trimming pared 2 bases from V and 5 bases from J, leaving 5 bases between. There are 12 residues in the CDR3. The CDR3 loop is CASSLSVDTQYF. The CDR3 nucleotides read TGTGCCAGCAGCTTAAGCGTAGATACGCAGTATTTT.

The chain employs TRBV27 and TRBJ2-7, with D possibly matching TRBD1 (6 bases). There are 12 residues in the CDR3. Trimming shortened V by 8 bases and J by 6 bases, and 14 bases separated the two germline ends. Germline loops: CDR1 MNHEY, CDR2 SMNVEV (reference sequence). In DNA, the CDR3 is TGTGCCAGCGCCAGGGGTTCTGGCGAGCAGTACTTC. Translation gives CASARGSGEQYF.

The J gene is TRBJ1-1, the V gene TRBV12-3 or TRBV12-4; a possible D gene is TRBD1 (6 bases). Deletions cut 8 bases from V and 3 bases from J, with 16 bases between. This CDR3 is 14 amino acids long. Here the CDR3 DNA reads TGTGCCAGCCCTGAGGGGGGGTGGGACACTGAAGCTTTCTTT. This sequence encodes CASPEGGWDTEAFF.

This clonotype came up once. This chain uses TRBV20-1 with TRBJ1-2; D not certain. The CDR3 extends over 12 amino acids. V lost 5 bases to trimming and J lost 4 bases, with 11 bases between them. Germline V gives CDR1 DFQATT, CDR2 SNEGSKA (reference sequence). In nucleotides, the CDR3 is TGCAGTGCTCCGGGCTCGGCCTATGGCTACACCTTC. This encodes CSAPGSAYGYTF.

This chain connects TRBV5-1 to TRBJ2-5, with 11 bases that match TRBD2. The J segment lost 4 bases and the V segment lost 6 bases, leaving 14 bases of the junction unmatched. CDR1 and CDR2 from the germline V gene are SGHRS and YFSETQ. The CDR3 is made up of 17 amino acids. In nucleotides, the CDR3 is TGCGCCAGCACAAATCGCGGTAGCGGGGGGGCTCGAGAGACCCAGTACTTC. Residues: CASTNRGSGGARETQYF.

The V call is TRBV10-2, the J call TRBJ1-5; no firm D call. Trimming removed 0 bases at V and 10 bases at J, with 7 bases between. The CDR3 has 12 residues. The germline CDR1 and CDR2 sequences are WSHSY and SAAADI. In DNA form, the CDR3 reads TGCGCCAGCAGTGAGTCAGCGTTACCCCAGCATTTT. Amino acids: CASSESALPQHF.

The rearrangement uses TRBV24-1 and TRBJ1-3; weak D call: TRBD1 (5 bases). Germline CDR1 and CDR2: KGHDR and SFDVKD. This CDR3 is 16 amino acids long. The V and J ends lost 9 bases and 0 bases respectively, with 17 bases between them. CDR3 bases: TGTGCCACCGGGGAAACAGGATCAAACTCTGGAAACACCATATATTTT. This sequence encodes CATGETGSNSGNTIYF.

Of note for this clonotype: At one end, the junction sequence differs from germline, possibly due to a read error. This chain links TRBV2 with TRBJ1-2; possibly TRBD1 for D (5 bases). The CDR3 contains 14 residues. From germline, CDR1 is SNHLY and CDR2 FYNNEI. The CDR3 region is CASSEGDAYYGYTF. DNA of the CDR3: TGTGCCAGCAGCGAAGGGGACGCCTACTATGGCTACACCTTC.

The gene calls are TRBV5-1 and TRBJ1-3; D perhaps matches TRBD1 (5 bases). CDR1 and CDR2 (germline): SGHRS, YFSETQ. The CDR3 runs to 14 residues. V was shortened by 1 base and J by 6 bases, with 11 bases between the two germline ends. Written as DNA, the CDR3 is TGCGCCAGCAGCTTGTCCGGGACCGAAAACACCATATATTTT. Translated: CASSLSGTENTIYF.

This CDR3 reads CASSLDRYNEQFF. The CDR3 DNA sequence: TGCGCCAGCAGCTTGGACCGTTACAATGAGCAGTTCTTC. The genes are TRBV5-1 and TRBJ2-1; no clear D gene. Germline V gene data show CDR1 as SGHRS and CDR2 as YFSETQ. The CDR3 contains 13 residues. V lost 0 bases and J lost 4, with 5 bases in between.

This clonotype was detected only once. The rearrangement joins TRBV5-1 to TRBJ1-2, with TRBD1 as a possible D gene (5 bases). This CDR3 has 13 amino acids. Trimming removed 6 bases at V and 2 bases at J, with 11 bases between. Looked up from germline, CDR1 is SGHRS and CDR2 is YFSETQ. The CDR3 coding sequence is TGCGCCAGCACCCCGACAGACAACTATGGCTACACCTTC. It yields the protein CASTPTDNYGYTF.